Listed below are T cell receptor beta chains from one sample, sequenced in a study of blood T cell repertoires in COVID-19. Repertoires were generated with immunoSEQ multiplex PCR, while TCRdb's copy carries only in-frame clones and drops some. The data contain under 80,000 clones, less than 90% of them singletons. Sequenced material: peripheral blood. The receptor set was obtained from a man between 50 and 59 years old with active COVID-19. Each CDR3 is given with its conserved first and last residue. D genes are given only for firm matches. Only some rows state a clone size, as once, few, many or a class for expanded clones.

V	size	D	J	CDR3	DNA
TRBV16	.	.	TRBJ2-3	CASSQRAGPDTQYF	TGTGCCAGCAGCCAACGCGCCGGTCCAGATACGCAGTATTTT
TRBV24-1	once	.	TRBJ2-1	CATSGATQSYNEQFF	TGTGCCACCAGTGGGGCAACTCAGTCCTACAATGAGCAGTTCTTC
TRBV5-1	.	TRBD1	TRBJ2-2	CASSLVWDSLNTGELFF	TGCGCCAGCAGCTTGGTATGGGACAGCCTGAACACCGGGGAGCTGTTTTTT
TRBV7-6	.	.	TRBJ2-6	CASSLGQVSGANVLTF	TGTGCCAGCAGCTTAGGGCAGGTCTCTGGGGCCAACGTCCTGACTTTC
TRBV30	.	TRBD2	TRBJ2-7	CAWSPGTSGSWEQYF	TGTGCCTGGAGTCCCGGGACTAGCGGGAGTTGGGAGCAGTACTTC
TRBV5-1	.	TRBD1	TRBJ1-2	CASSPARQGYGYTF	TGCGCCAGCAGCCCGGCGCGACAGGGATATGGCTACACCTTC
TRBV13	.	.	TRBJ2-3	CASSLTGYGTDTQYF	TGTGCCAGCAGCCTTACAGGGTATGGCACAGATACGCAGTATTTT
TRBV27	.	.	TRBJ1-6	CASSFQGNSPLHF	TGTGCCAGCAGTTTTCAGGGGAATTCACCCCTCCACTTT
TRBV11-2	.	TRBD1	TRBJ1-1	CASSSTGINTEAFF	TGTGCCAGCAGCTCGACAGGGATCAACACTGAAGCTTTCTTT
TRBV5-1	once	TRBD1	TRBJ2-3	CASSLQGATDTQYF	TGCGCCAGCAGCTTACAGGGGGCAACAGATACGCAGTATTTT
TRBV19	.	TRBD1	TRBJ2-7	CASSTGQGAMYEQYF	TGTGCCAGTAGCACTGGACAGGGGGCAATGTACGAGCAGTACTTC
TRBV5-1	.	TRBD1	TRBJ2-3	CASSLASGTGPFTQYF	TGCGCCAGCAGCTTGGCCTCGGGGACAGGGCCCTTTACGCAGTATTTT
TRBV2	once	.	TRBJ1-4	CASSERQLSNEKLFF	TGTGCCAGCAGTGAGCGACAGTTATCTAATGAAAAACTGTTTTTT
TRBV7-3	.	TRBD2	TRBJ2-5	CASSLSSGGETQYF	TGTGCCAGCAGCTTATCTAGCGGAGGAGAGACCCAGTACTTC
TRBV6-8	.	.	TRBJ1-3	CASSPIRVISGNTIYF	TGTGCCAGCAGTCCGATCCGGGTGATCTCTGGAAACACCATATATTTT